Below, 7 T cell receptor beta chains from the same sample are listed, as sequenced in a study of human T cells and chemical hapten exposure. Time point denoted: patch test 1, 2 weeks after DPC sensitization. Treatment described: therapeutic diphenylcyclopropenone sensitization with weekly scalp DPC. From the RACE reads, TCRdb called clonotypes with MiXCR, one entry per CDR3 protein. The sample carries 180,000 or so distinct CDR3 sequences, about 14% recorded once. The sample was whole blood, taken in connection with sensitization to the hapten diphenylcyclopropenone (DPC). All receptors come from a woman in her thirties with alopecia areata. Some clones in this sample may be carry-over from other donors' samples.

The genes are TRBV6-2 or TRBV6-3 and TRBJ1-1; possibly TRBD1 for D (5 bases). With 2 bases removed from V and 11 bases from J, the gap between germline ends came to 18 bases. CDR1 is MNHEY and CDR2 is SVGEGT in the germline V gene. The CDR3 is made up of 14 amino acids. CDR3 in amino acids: CASSYRGGQVNAFF. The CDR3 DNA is TGTGCCAGCAGTTACCGGGGCGGCCAGGTGAACGCTTTCTTT.

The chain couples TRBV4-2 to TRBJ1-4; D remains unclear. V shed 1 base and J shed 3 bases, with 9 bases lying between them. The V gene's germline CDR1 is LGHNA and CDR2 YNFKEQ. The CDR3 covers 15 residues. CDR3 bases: TGTGCCAGCAGCCAAGGGCCAGGCCCTAATGAAAAACTGTTTTTT. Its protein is CASSQGPGPNEKLFF.

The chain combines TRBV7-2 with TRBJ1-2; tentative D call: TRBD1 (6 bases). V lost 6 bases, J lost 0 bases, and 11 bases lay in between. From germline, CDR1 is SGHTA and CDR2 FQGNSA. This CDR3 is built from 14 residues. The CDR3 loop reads CASRGGGTNYGYTF. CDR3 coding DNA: TGTGCCAGCAGAGGAGGGGGAACTAACTATGGCTACACCTTC. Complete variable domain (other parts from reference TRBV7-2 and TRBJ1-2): GAGVSQSPSNKVTEKGKDVELRCDPISGHTALYWYRQSLGQGLEFLIYFQGNSAPDKSGLPSDRFSAERTGGSVSTLTIQRTQQEDSAVYLCASRGGGTNYGYTFGSGTRLTVV.

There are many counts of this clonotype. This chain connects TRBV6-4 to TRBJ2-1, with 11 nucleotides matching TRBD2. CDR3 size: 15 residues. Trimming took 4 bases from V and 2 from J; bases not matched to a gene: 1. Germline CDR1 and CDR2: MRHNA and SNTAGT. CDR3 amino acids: CASSVLAGAYNEQFF. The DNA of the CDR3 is TGTGCCAGCAGTGTACTAGCGGGGGCCTACAATGAGCAGTTCTTC.

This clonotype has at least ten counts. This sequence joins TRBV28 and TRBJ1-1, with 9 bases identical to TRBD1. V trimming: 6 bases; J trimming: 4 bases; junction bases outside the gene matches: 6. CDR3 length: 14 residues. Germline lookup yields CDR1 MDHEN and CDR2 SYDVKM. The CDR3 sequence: CASRETGGITEAFF. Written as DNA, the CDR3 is TGTGCCAGCAGAGAGACAGGGGGGATCACTGAAGCTTTCTTT.

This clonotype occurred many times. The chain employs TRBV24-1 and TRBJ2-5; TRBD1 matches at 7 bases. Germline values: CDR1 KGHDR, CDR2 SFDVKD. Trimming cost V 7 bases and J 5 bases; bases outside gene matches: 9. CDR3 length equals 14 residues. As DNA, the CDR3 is TGTGCCACCAGCCAGGACAGGAGGTCGGAGACCCAGTACTTC. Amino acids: CATSQDRRSETQYF.

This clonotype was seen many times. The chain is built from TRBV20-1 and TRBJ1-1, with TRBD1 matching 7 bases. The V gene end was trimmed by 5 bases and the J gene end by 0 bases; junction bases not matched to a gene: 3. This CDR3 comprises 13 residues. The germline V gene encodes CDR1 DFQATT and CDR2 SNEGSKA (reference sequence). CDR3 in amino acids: CSAPGQLNTEAFF. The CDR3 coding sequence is TGCAGTGCTCCGGGACAGTTGAACACTGAAGCTTTCTTT.